The next 8 T cell receptor beta chains were all read from a single sample in a study of T cell responses to AZD1222 COVID-19 vaccine. Generated by immunoSEQ multiplex PCR, the TCRdb table keeps only in-frame clones and is missing some. Of 150,000 to 200,000 clones detected, approximately 89% appear once; the ten largest clones hold roughly 1.2%. This sample comprised peripheral blood, obtained 28 days after the second AZD1222 dose. These TCRs come from an adult who received the AZD1222 COVID-19 vaccine.

This rearrangement joins TRBV28 to TRBJ2-7, with 11 bases lining up with TRBD2. Germline V gene data show CDR1 as MDHEN and CDR2 as SYDVKM. CDR3 length: 17 residues. The J segment lost 2 bases and the V segment lost 3 bases, leaving 9 bases of the junction unmatched. The CDR3, as DNA: TGTGCCAGCAGTTTTTACCGCCAGACTAGCGGGACCTACGAGCAGTACTTC. Amino acids: CASSFYRQTSGTYEQYF. The full variable domain, with the rest looked up from reference TRBV28 and TRBJ2-7, is DVKVTQSSRYLVKRTGEKVFLECVQDMDHENMFWYRQDPGLGLRLIYFSYDVKMKEKGDIPEGYSVSREKKERFSLILESASTNQTSMYLCASSFYRQTSGTYEQYFGPGTRLTVT.

This sequence joins TRBV29-1 and TRBJ1-2, with D possibly TRBD1 on 5 matching bases. Germline assignment: CDR1 SQVTM and CDR2 ANQGSEA. The V and J ends lost 3 bases and 4 bases respectively, with 18 bases between them. The CDR3 has 15 residues. The CDR3 sequence is CSVETWSGGFYGYTF. The DNA of the CDR3 is TGCAGCGTTGAGACGTGGTCGGGGGGGTTCTATGGCTACACCTTC.

The CDR3 protein is CATSRVGLGRGETGELFF. DNA for the CDR3: TGTGCCACCAGCAGAGTTGGCCTCGGCAGGGGGGAAACCGGGGAGCTGTTTTTT. This chain connects TRBV15 to TRBJ2-2; tentative D call: TRBD1 (7 bases). V lost 1 base and J lost 5, with 20 bases in between. Germline-derived CDR1 and CDR2 are LNHNV and YYDKDF (reference sequence). The CDR3 extends over 18 amino acids. The whole variable domain, remainder taken from reference TRBV15 and TRBJ2-2, is DAMVIQNPRYQVTQFGKPVTLSCSQTLNHNVMYWYQQKSSQAPKLLFHYYDKDFNNEADTPDNFQSRRPNTSFCFLDIRSPGLGDTAMYLCATSRVGLGRGETGELFFGEGSRLTVL.

The gene calls are TRBV5-1 and TRBJ1-1; D uncertain. Germline lookup yields CDR1 SGHRS and CDR2 YFSETQ. The CDR3 extends over 13 amino acids. V was shortened by 6 bases and J by 1 base, with 10 bases between the two germline ends. This CDR3 is CASTYEGNTEAFF. In DNA form, the CDR3 reads TGCGCCAGCACCTATGAGGGGAACACTGAAGCTTTCTTT.

This clone was seen just once. This chain uses TRBV20-1 with TRBJ1-1; D call uncertain. The germline V gene encodes CDR1 DFQATT and CDR2 SNEGSKA (reference sequence). V was pared by 0 bases and J by 6 bases, with 5 bases between. This CDR3 has 11 amino acids. The CDR3 protein is CSARDGPEAFF. CDR3 DNA: TGCAGTGCTAGAGACGGCCCTGAAGCTTTCTTT.

The count of this clone is one. The chain recombines TRBV11-3 with TRBJ2-3; tentative D call: TRBD2 (5 bases). Trimming shortened V by 2 bases and J by 6 bases, and 15 bases separated the two germline ends. Germline V CDR1 and CDR2: SGHNT, YENEEA. CDR3 length equals 15 residues. This CDR3 is CASSLSGEGMDTQYF. The CDR3 region has the DNA TGTGCCAGCAGCTTAAGCGGAGAGGGCATGGATACGCAGTATTTT. The full variable domain, in which reference TRBV11-3 and TRBJ2-3 provide the parts outside the CDR3, is EAGVVQSPRYKIIEKKQPVAFWCNPISGHNTLYWYLQNLGQGPELLIRYENEEAVDDSQLPKDRFSAERLKGVDSTLKIQPAELGDSAVYLCASSLSGEGMDTQYFGPGTRLTVL.

The chain carries TRBV3-1 (or the pseudogene TRBV3-2) and TRBJ1-2; tentatively, D is TRBD1 (5 bases). This CDR3 region has 17 residues. The V gene's germline CDR1 is LGHDT and CDR2 YNNKEL (reference sequence). The V and J ends lost 1 base and 8 bases respectively, with 23 bases between them. The CDR3 protein is CASSQGGGNARRGGYTF. The CDR3 bases are TGTGCCAGCAGCCAAGGCGGGGGGAACGCCCGACGCGGCGGCTACACCTTC.

The rearrangement links TRBV20-1 to TRBJ2-7; the match to TRBD1 covers 7 bases. V was clipped by 3 bases and J by 3 bases; unmatched bases: 5. CDR3 length equals 13 residues. Germline CDR1 DFQATT, CDR2 SNEGSKA (reference sequence). CDR3 DNA: TGCAGTGCTAGTGACAGGGTGGGCTACGAGCAGTACTTC. Residues: CSASDRVGYEQYF.